A selection of T cell receptor beta chains follows, all from one sample in a study of T-cell memory formation after mild COVID-19. Via MiXCR, TCRdb re-called the 5' RACE reads, giving one row per CDR3 protein. The data hold about 430,000 distinct CDR3 sequences, with approximately 18% observed a single time. The material sequenced was PBMCs or a T cell subset sorted from them (not recorded which). The receptor set was obtained from a man aged 18 to 30 who had mild COVID-19 (a few samples of this study predate the infection). Cell type and time point are not known. Each CDR3 is given with its conserved first and last residue. Each record gives: V gene, J gene, D gene, clone size, CDR3 protein, CDR3 DNA. The D gene is left open where the match is weak. Part of the rows lack a size; the others show once, few, many or a class for expanded clones.

TRBV11-2	TRBJ2-2	.	.	CASSHLEGRIGELFF	TGTGCCAGCAGTCATCTAGAGGGTCGGATCGGGGAGCTGTTTTTT
TRBV6-2/TRBV6-3	TRBJ1-2	.	few	CASNSPRPETPGRYTF	TGTGCCAGCAATTCACCCCGCCCCGAGACTCCGGGTCGCTACACCTTC
TRBV3-1	TRBJ2-3	TRBD2	few	CASSSLAGARITDTQYF	TGTGCCAGCAGCTCACTAGCGGGCGCTAGAATCACAGATACGCAGTATTTT
TRBV20-1	TRBJ1-5	.	.	CSASRELGNQPQHF	TGCAGTGCGAGCCGGGAGCTCGGAAATCAGCCCCAGCATTTT
TRBV7-2	TRBJ2-3	.	.	CASSLRIGPEAQYF	TGTGCCAGCAGCTTACGCATCGGCCCCGAGGCGCAGTATTTT
TRBV11-2	TRBJ2-3	TRBD2	.	CASSLDKLAGVITDTQYF	TGTGCCAGCAGCTTAGATAAACTAGCGGGGGTCATCACAGATACGCAGTATTTT
TRBV28	TRBJ2-1	.	.	CASSPPHRSDEQFF	TGTGCCAGCAGTCCCCCCCACAGGTCAGATGAGCAGTTCTTC
TRBV28	TRBJ1-5	TRBD1	.	CASSQFRDRVNQPQHF	TGTGCCAGCAGCCAATTCCGGGACAGGGTGAATCAGCCCCAGCATTTT
TRBV6-5	TRBJ2-1	.	.	CASSTHSGNTNEQFF	TGTGCCAGCAGTACGCATAGCGGAAATACCAATGAGCAGTTCTTC
TRBV6-6	TRBJ2-5	TRBD1	few	CASRRDSSPYF	TGTGCCAGCAGACGGGACAGCTCTCCGTACTTC
TRBV6-2/TRBV6-3	TRBJ2-7	.	.	CASTTGSSRPYF	TGTGCCAGCACTACCGGGTCCTCCAGGCCGTACTTC
TRBV14	TRBJ1-2	.	.	CASSQDSAGVYGYTF	TGTGCCAGCAGCCAAGATTCGGCAGGAGTCTATGGCTACACCTTC
TRBV4-2	TRBJ2-3	.	.	CASSQSWPSEADTQYF	TGTGCCAGCAGCCAAAGCTGGCCCTCGGAGGCAGATACGCAGTATTTT
TRBV4-2	TRBJ1-5	.	.	CASSPQENSNQPQHF	TGTGCCAGCAGCCCCCAGGAGAATAGCAATCAGCCCCAGCATTTT
TRBV14	TRBJ2-5	.	.	CASSQDSVRAETQYF	TGTGCCAGCAGCCAAGATTCAGTTCGGGCTGAGACCCAGTACTTC